The T cell receptor (beta chain) described here comes from a study of tumor-infiltrating lymphocytes in primary liver carcinoma. Looked up from germline, CDR1 is ENHRY and CDR2 is SYGVKD. The CDR3 has 15 residues. About this clonotype itself: The junction and the germline gene differ at one end; a read error may be behind it.

The tissue used was unsorted bulk material of about 19-33 mg. RNA and DNA were co-extracted from it with the AllPrep DNA/RNA mini kit. TCR beta cDNA was made from around 520 ng total RNA with a constant-region primer. It was through three nested multiplex PCR rounds of slightly modified ARM-PCR that TCR beta libraries arose. Primers for the first two PCR rounds were TRBV1-TRBV30 forward primers and a C-beta reverse primer (approximately 10 cycles per round). Via MiXCR, TCRdb re-called the multiplex PCR reads, giving one row per CDR3 protein. The sample yields about 190,000 distinct CDR3 sequences, about 82% seen once.

The receptor was isolated from a man aged 40-55 years with primary liver carcinoma and hepatitis B virus infection. The sample taken for sequencing was tumor tissue from primary liver carcinoma. The chain carries TRBV10-3 and TRBJ1-1; the D is unclear. CDR3 region: CVISESPHSNTEAFF. The CDR3 DNA sequence: TGTGTCATCAGTGAGTCACCCCACTCTAACACTGAAGCTTTCTTT.